This TCR beta chain comes out of a study of shared clonotypes between healthy human individuals (dated by TCRdb to the early 2020s). Describing the broader study: A few men and two women, aged 18 to 49 years, made up the cohort. Blood TCR repertoires of five healthy adults were deeply sequenced to estimate repertoire size and the extent of clonotype sharing between individuals. To increase sequencing depth and limit assay-specific biases, different laboratories used diverse techniques to prepare libraries and sequence TCR repertoires. Per donor, three plates each were used for CD4 naive and CD4 memory, two for CD8 naive, and one for CD8 memory. Between about 0.9 and 10 billion PBMCs per donor were obtained by leukapheresis.

Using the deep immunoSEQ assay, multiplex PCR amplified TCR CDR3 regions from genomic DNA. Extracted genomic DNA from each cell subset was distributed evenly across all wells of several immunoSEQ 96-well plates, and each plate was treated as a replicate. For sorted subsets, roughly 200 ng of genomic DNA, equivalent to some 33,000 T cell genomes, went into each replicate PCR. Purified libraries were quantified with a Qubit 3.0 fluorometer, sized on a Bioanalyzer 2100, and re-quantified with the KAPA Library Quantification kit. Each immunoSEQ 96-well plate was sequenced on its own single-read 150-cycle Illumina NextSeq 550 flow cell. In the source study's methods: Because the immunoSEQ output held only junctional sequences and lacked quality scores, the filtering could not match the filtering applied to full-length reads. Sequences were annotated with PyIR, a Python wrapper for IgBLAST v1.9, using IMGT germline references to assign V/J genes and CDR3. Reads were filtered out if the reads had weak V/J assignments (E-value above 1e-6), no CDR3, stop codons, out-of-frame junctions, or ambiguous translated residues. V3J clonotypes were defined as sequences sharing an identical inferred V gene, J gene, and CDR3 amino acid sequence. To compute the percentage overlap between repertoires, the number of shared unique clonotypes was divided by the size of the smaller repertoire. Three approaches were used to assess repertoire richness: RTK rarefaction, the Chao1 estimator, and Recon v2.1 estimates of unobserved clonotypes. Generation probabilities for all TCRbeta clonotypes obtained by the gDNA method from four donors were computed using OLGA. Not all clones reach the TCRdb copy of this immuneACCESS table, which keeps in-frame sequences only. Checked studies attribute under half of the gap to unresolved V genes and leave the rest unexplained. V and J calls and clone size are those listed in that table; D and trimming were worked out from the DNA. For this sample the table gives roughly 2.2 million clones, of which 80% to 95% were detected only once. The top ten clones comprise 0.39% of the sample.

The germline ends are 9 bases apart after V is trimmed by 2 bases and J by 4 bases. Sequences SGHNT (CDR1) and YYREEE (CDR2) are obtained from the germline V gene (reference sequence). The CDR3 holds 14 amino acids from the cysteine to the phenylalanine. The DNA shown is the 42-base CDR3, in frame from base 1. Comment on this clone: Which antigen it targets is not known. Base quality data are lacking; no much larger clone is found one base away.

Donors were healthy HIV-negative adults with no recently reported acute infections or vaccinations. Every donor was a Caucasian adult living in Nashville, Tennessee, USA. CD4+ T cells were enriched by magnetic negative selection, after which naive cells were positively selected on CD45RA and the negative fraction was taken as the memory subset. Blood was collected by leukapheresis, and PBMCs were isolated by Ficoll-Histopaque density gradient centrifugation and then cryopreserved in liquid nitrogen vapor phase. Analytical flow cytometry was used to check the purity and quantity of every magnetically sorted T cell population. From each sorted fraction, genomic DNA was isolated and quantified by UV absorbance on a Nanodrop 2000c. Points the paper makes about the study in general: Pairwise subsampling led to the expectation that sequencing depth would affect the degree of clonotype sharing among donors. Because the study included a small number of donors, the genetic and exposure-history diversity represented was limited. Even with the large sequencing depth, rarefaction of the sorted-subset datasets indicated that sequencing was incomplete. Sampling was limited to blood, and TCR repertoires in tissue likely differ from TCR repertoires in blood. When a few donors were compared, the shared fraction of clonotypes was about 5% for naive CD4, 3.5% to 4% for naive CD8, more than 2% for memory CD4, and 0.35% to 0.4% for memory CD8. Compared with non-shared clonotypes, clonotypes shared by all four sorted-subset donors had higher generation probabilities. Naive subsets generally had larger estimated clonotype richness than memory subsets did.

Sample: naive CD4+ T cells from PBMCs. This specimen's cell subset or site label, per the study, means: CD45RA+ positively selected. The sequence links TRBV5-4 to TRBJ2-2; the D gene is perhaps TRBD1, on 6 matching bases. The receptor was isolated from a man aged 18 to 29 in good health. Some clones in this sample may be carry-over from other donors' samples. The CDR3 region reads CASSFSRGTGELFF. DNA sequence: TGTGCCAGCAGCTTTTCCAGGGGCACCGGGGAGCTGTTTTTT.